This note documents a single T cell receptor (beta chain) sequence. The antigen is undetermined. Per the original methods: Samples contained a median of roughly 100,000 TCRs, with a range of about 23,224 to 690,600. In TCRdb, the RACE reads were re-called with MiXCR into one record per CDR3 protein. The V and J calls reflect TCRdb's pipeline rather than the authors' work. Seen here are approximately 350,000 distinct CDR3 sequences, around 7% observed once, and the top ten hold roughly 8%. The data derive from a study of human T cells and chemical hapten exposure. Across the whole study: Mostly female, the patients presented with alopecia areata, totalis or universalis. Study outcomes and limitations: TCRs above 1 in 1000 frequency stayed constant with DPC sensitization.

Time point reported: patch test 1, 2 weeks after DPC sensitization. Treatment defined: therapeutic diphenylcyclopropenone sensitization with weekly scalp DPC. Blood sampling preceded each patch test application. This CDR3 comprises 14 residues. V was trimmed by 4 bases and J by 9 bases, leaving 16 bases between them. Germline-derived CDR1 and CDR2 are SGHNT and YENEEA. The receptor comes from a woman between 18 and 29 years old with alopecia areata. Some clones in this sample may be carry-over from other donors' samples. J is TRBJ2-1 and V is TRBV11-3, with D possibly matching TRBD1 (6 bases). The source material was whole blood, sampled in connection with sensitization to the hapten diphenylcyclopropenone (DPC). The CDR3 region has the DNA TGTGCCAGCAGCTCGGGGTCCTCCAGGGGTGAGCAGTTCTTC. It translates to CASSSGSSRGEQFF.